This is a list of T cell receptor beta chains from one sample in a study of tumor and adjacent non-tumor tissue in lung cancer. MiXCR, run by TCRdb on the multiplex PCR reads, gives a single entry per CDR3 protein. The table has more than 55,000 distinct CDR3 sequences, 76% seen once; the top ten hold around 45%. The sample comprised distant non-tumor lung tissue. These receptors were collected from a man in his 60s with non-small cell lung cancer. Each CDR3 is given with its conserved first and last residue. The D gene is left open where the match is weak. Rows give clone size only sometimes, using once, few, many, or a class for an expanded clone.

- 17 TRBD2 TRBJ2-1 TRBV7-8 TGCGCCAGCAACTTACGAGCCACTAGCGGGGTCTACAATGAGCAGTTCTTC CASNLRATSGVYNEQFF
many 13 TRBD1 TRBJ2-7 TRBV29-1 TGCAGCGTTCCCCGGGGACAGGGGAACGAGCAGTACTTC CSVPRGQGNEQYF
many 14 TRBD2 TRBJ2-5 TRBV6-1 TGTGCCACCTCCCCGACTAGCGGGAGAGAGACCCAGTACTTC CATSPTSGRETQYF
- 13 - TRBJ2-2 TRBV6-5 TGTGCCAGCAGCGGACCGAACACCGGGGAGCTGTTTTTT CASSGPNTGELFF
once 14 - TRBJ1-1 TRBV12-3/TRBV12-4 TGTGCCAGCAGTCTCCGGAGAAGGGAGGGGTCGGCTTTCTTT CASSLRRREGSAFF
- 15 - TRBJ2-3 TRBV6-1 TGTGCCACCTCATGTGTGGGAACCCACACAGATACGCAGTATTTT CATSCVGTHTDTQYF
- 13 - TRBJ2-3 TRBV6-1 TGTGCCAGCAGTGACGGGTTGAGGGATAGGCAGTATTTT CASSDGLRDRQYF
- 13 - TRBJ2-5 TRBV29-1 TGCAACGTTGAGACAGGTATACAAGAGACCCAGTACTTC CNVETGIQETQYF
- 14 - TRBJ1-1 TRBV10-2 TGCCCCAGTGTTGGGGGGGGGATGAACACTGAAGCTTTCTTT CPSVGGGMNTEAFF
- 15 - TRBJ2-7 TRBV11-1 - CASSFGEGASYEQYF
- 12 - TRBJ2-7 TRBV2 TGTGCCAGCAGCACCGAAAGCGGTGAGCAGTACTTC CASSTESGEQYF
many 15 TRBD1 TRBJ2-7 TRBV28 TGTGCCAGCAGTTTCGCCGGGACAGGGGGGTACGAGCAGTACTTC CASSFAGTGGYEQYF
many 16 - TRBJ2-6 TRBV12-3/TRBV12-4 TGTGCCAGCAGTCTGCAGGGTAGACCTGGGGCCAACGTCCTGACTTTC CASSLQGRPGANVLTF
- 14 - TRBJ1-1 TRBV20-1 TGCAGTGTTAGGCAGGCCGGTTCATGCACTGAAGCTTTTTTT CSVRQAGSCTEAFF
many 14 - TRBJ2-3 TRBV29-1 TGCAGCGTTGAGATCAGAGGCTACACAGATACGCAGTATTTT CSVEIRGYTDTQYF
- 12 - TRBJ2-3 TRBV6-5 TGTGCCAGCAGTCCCCAAGGGGGTACGCACTTTTTT CASSPQGGTHFF
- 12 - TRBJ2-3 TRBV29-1 TGCAGCATAGGATTTAGTGCAGATACGCAGTATTTT CSIGFSADTQYF
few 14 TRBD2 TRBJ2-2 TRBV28 TGTGCCAACAGTCCGACTAGCGCGGCCGGGGAGCTGTTTTTT CANSPTSAAGELFF
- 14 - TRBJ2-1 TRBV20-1 TGCAGTGATCACCGGGCCGCCACCTACAATGAGCAGTTCTTC CSDHRAATYNEQFF
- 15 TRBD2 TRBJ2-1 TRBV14 TGTACCAGCAGGCAAGATTTAGCGGGAGGGTATGAGCAGTTCTTC CTSRQDLAGGYEQFF
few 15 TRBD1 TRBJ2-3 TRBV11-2 TGTGCCAGCAGCTTTAGGGACAGGGGATCGGATATGCAATATTTT CASSFRDRGSDMQYF
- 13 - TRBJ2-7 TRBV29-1 TGCAGCGTTGACGGTAGGGGGATCTACGGGCAGTACTTC CSVDGRGIYGQYF
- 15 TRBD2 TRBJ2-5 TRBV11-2 TGTGCCAGCAGCTTACTAGCGGGGTACCAAGAGACCCAGTACTTC CASSLLAGYQETQYF
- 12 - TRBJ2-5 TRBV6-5 TGTGCCAGCATCATCAGGGAAGAGACCCAGTACTTC CASIIREETQYF
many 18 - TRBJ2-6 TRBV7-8 TGTGCCAGCAGCTCAACGCCTACTCTAGGGGCTGGGGCCAACGTCCTGACTTTC CASSSTPTLGAGANVLTF
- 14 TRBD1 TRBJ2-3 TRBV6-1 TGTGCCGGCAGACAGGGGGCTAGCACCGATACGCAGTATTTT CAGRQGASTDTQYF
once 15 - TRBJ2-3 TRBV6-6 TGTGCCATCAGTTTCCTCAGGGGCGAGACAGGTACGCACTATTTT CAISFLRGETGTHYF
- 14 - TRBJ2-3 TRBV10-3 TGTGCCATCAGGGCAAACTACAGCACAGATATGCAGTATTTT CAIRANYSTDMQYF